This paragraph covers one T cell receptor (beta chain) sequence. Original data processing: Reference gene primer amplification yielded estimated nucleated cell counts. Assay: immunoSEQ multiplex PCR; the TCRdb copy retains only in-frame clones and omits some. That table is the source of V, J and clone size, and D and trimming were worked out from the DNA. Here the sample spans under 300,000 clones, about 70% being singletons. This sample stems from a study of blood T cell repertoires in COVID-19. About the study: Samples came from the United States, Italy and Spain, spanning acute and convalescent COVID-19. T cells, B-cell-depleted T cells, or PBMCs supplied cDNA or gDNA.

CDR1 and CDR2 from the germline V gene are SGHTA and FQGNSA. Losses at the gene ends were 4 bases for V and 11 bases for J; bases not matched to a gene: 6. The CDR3 consists of 13 residues. The receptor comes from a woman aged 80 or over with acute or convalescent COVID-19. The chain recombines TRBV7-2 with TRBJ1-5; TRBD1 matches at 9 bases. What was sequenced was peripheral blood. The CDR3 loop is CASSYGDRDTQHF. The CDR3 DNA sequence: TGTGCCAGCAGCTACGGGGACAGGGACACCCAGCATTTT.